This TCR beta chain was obtained from a study of Ad26.COV2.S vaccination and SARS-CoV-2 variants. Repertoires were generated with immunoSEQ multiplex PCR, while TCRdb's copy carries only in-frame clones and drops some. The table includes around 270,000 clones, roughly nine tenths detected once. With respect to this clone: The DNA is left out, because the CDR3 cannot be placed on it with certainty; the CDR3 is given as TCRdb lists it.

This sample's treatment: 15 to 20 received Ad26.COV2.S at low or high dose, single or two shots; about 5 received placebo; per-sample allocation not given. Day 63 after the first vaccine or placebo injection was the time point for sampling. The CDR3 is 14 residues long, ends included. The germline CDR1 and CDR2 sequences are SGHNT and YYREEE (reference sequence). This sequence originates from a person between 18 and 65 years old who received the Ad26.COV2.S COVID-19 vaccine or a placebo. The sample here was peripheral blood, taken in a trial of Ad26.COV2.S vaccine versus placebo. The chain links TRBV5-4 to TRBJ1-1; TRBD1, the table's D call, lacks a check against the DNA. The CDR3 protein is CASILDRKNTEAFF.